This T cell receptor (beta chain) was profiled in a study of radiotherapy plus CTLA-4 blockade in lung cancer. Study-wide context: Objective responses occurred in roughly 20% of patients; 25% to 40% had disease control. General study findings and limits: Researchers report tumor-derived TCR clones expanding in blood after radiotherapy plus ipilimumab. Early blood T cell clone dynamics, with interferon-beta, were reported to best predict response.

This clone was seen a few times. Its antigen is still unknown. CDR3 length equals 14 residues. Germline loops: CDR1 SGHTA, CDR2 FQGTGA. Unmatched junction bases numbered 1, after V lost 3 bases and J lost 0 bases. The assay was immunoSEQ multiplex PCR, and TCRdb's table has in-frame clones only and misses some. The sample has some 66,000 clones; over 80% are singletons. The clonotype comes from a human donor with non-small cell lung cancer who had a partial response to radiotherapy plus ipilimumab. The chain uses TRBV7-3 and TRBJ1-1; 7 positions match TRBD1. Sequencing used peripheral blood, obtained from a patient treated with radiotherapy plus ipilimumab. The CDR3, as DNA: TGTGCCAGCAGCTTGGGACAGCTGAACACTGAAGCTTTCTTT. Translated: CASSLGQLNTEAFF.